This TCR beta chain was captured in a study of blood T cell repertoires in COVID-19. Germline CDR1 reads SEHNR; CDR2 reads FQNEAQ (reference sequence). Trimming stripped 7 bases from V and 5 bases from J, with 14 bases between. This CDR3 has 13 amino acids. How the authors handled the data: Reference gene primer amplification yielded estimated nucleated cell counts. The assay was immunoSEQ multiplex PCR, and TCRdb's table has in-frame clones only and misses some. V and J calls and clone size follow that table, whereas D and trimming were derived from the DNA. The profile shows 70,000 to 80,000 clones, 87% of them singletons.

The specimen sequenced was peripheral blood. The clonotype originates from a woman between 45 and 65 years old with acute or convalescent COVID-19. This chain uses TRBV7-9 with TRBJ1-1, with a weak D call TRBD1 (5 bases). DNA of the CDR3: TGTGCCAGCAACACACAGGCTAGTACTGAAGCTTTCTTT. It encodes CASNTQASTEAFF. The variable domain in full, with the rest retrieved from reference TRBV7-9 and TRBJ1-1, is DTGVSQNPRHKITKRGQNVTFRCDPISEHNRLYWYRQTLGQGPEFLTYFQNEAQLEKSRLLSDRFSAERPKGSFSTLEIQRTEQGDSAMYLCASNTQASTEAFFGQGTRLTVV.